Presented here are 12 T cell receptor beta chains from one specimen sequenced in a study of shared clonotypes between healthy human individuals. CD45RO negativity and positive selection for CCR7 defined naive CD8 cells, a population that excluded terminally differentiated effector memory CD45RA+ cells. Only in-frame clones appear in the TCRdb table, and some are missing; sequencing was by immunoSEQ multiplex PCR. Of about 590,000 clones in the sample, roughly 95% were seen once. The sample comprised naive CD8+ T cells sorted from blood. Receptors were obtained from a woman younger than 45 in good health.

The genes are TRBV5-5 and TRBJ1-4; D uncertain. Germline CDR1 is SGHKS and CDR2 is YYEKEE (reference sequence). The length of the CDR3 is 13 residues. V was clipped by 5 bases and J by 7 bases, with 12 bases between them. This CDR3 is CASSTEASEKLFF. In DNA, the CDR3 is TGTGCCAGCAGTACCGAAGCGAGTGAAAAACTGTTTTTT.

The CDR3: CASMGKRDTEAFF. The DNA of the CDR3 is TGTGCCAGTATGGGGAAGAGGGACACTGAAGCTTTCTTT. The rearrangement uses TRBV19 and TRBJ1-1; D remains unclear. Germline assignment: CDR1 LNHDA and CDR2 SQIVND (reference sequence). V was clipped by 7 bases and J by 3 bases, with 12 bases between them. This CDR3 comprises 13 residues.

V gene TRBV7-6 combines with J gene TRBJ2-2, with D hard to call. Germline V gene lookup returns CDR1 SGHVS and CDR2 FNYEAQ. The CDR3 sequence is 16 residues long. Trimming cost V 5 bases and J 0 bases, with 13 bases left between them. DNA for the CDR3: TGTGCCAGCAGCCGAGTTTTATCTGCGAACACCGGGGAGCTGTTTTTT. It yields the protein CASSRVLSANTGELFF.

The chain is built from TRBV14 and TRBJ1-2, with 8 bases that match TRBD1. CDR1 is SGHDN, CDR2 FVKESK, per germline. J gave up 6 bases and V 3 bases, and 9 bases lay outside the gene matches. The CDR3 consists of 15 residues. The CDR3 DNA reads as TGTGCCAGCAGCCACCACAGGGGGTCCGCAGATGGCTACACCTTC. This encodes CASSHHRGSADGYTF.

The rearrangement links TRBV27 to TRBJ2-3; tentatively, D is TRBD2 (6 bases). The ends were cut back, 7 bases at V and 1 base at J, with 9 bases in the middle. This CDR3 region has 13 residues. Germline values: CDR1 MNHEY, CDR2 SMNVEV (reference sequence). The CDR3 DNA sequence: TGTGCCAGCACTTCGGGGGGCACAGATACGCAGTATTTT. It specifies CASTSGGTDTQYF.

The chain carries TRBV27 and TRBJ2-1; 7 bases line up with TRBD2. The CDR3 is 16 residues long. J lost 3 bases, V lost 0 bases, and 5 bases had no gene match. Germline loops: CDR1 MNHEY, CDR2 SMNVEV (reference sequence). CDR3 in DNA: TGTGCCAGCAGTTTATCGGGCGGGAGTCTCTACAATGAGCAGTTCTTC. This encodes CASSLSGGSLYNEQFF.

This sequence joins TRBV4-1 and TRBJ2-5, with 11 nucleotides matching TRBD2. The end of the DNA fits TRBJ2-7 better, so the J call may be wrong. This CDR3 comprises 16 residues. Germline CDR1 and CDR2: MGHRA and YSYEKL. CDR3 amino acids: CASSQDLAGGNYEQYF. Written as DNA, the CDR3 is TGCGCCAGCAGCCAAGATTTAGCGGGAGGGAACTACGAGCAGTACTTC.

The V call is TRBV9, the J call TRBJ2-1, with D possibly TRBD2 on 6 matching bases. V lost 0 bases and J lost 9, with 19 bases in between. The CDR3 extends over 16 amino acids. Germline CDR1 SGDLS, CDR2 YYNGEE. For the CDR3, the DNA is TGTGCCAGCAGCGTAGGGTGGGGGGATTCAATGGGTGAGCAGTTCTTC. Translation gives CASSVGWGDSMGEQFF. The full variable domain, with the rest looked up from reference TRBV9 and TRBJ2-1, is DSGVTQTPKHLITATGQRVTLRCSPRSGDLSVYWYQQSLDQGLQFLIQYYNGEERAKGNILERFSAQQFPDLHSELNLSSLELGDSALYFCASSVGWGDSMGEQFFGPGTRLTVL.

The chain is built from TRBV14 and TRBJ2-1; perhaps TRBD2 as D (5 bases). The V and J ends lost 5 bases and 0 bases respectively, with 11 bases between them. The germline CDR1 and CDR2 sequences are SGHDN and FVKESK. This CDR3 comprises 15 residues. CDR3 nucleotides: TGTGCCAGCAGCGTCGGACTGAGCTCCTACAATGAGCAGTTCTTC. As protein: CASSVGLSSYNEQFF.

The V gene is TRBV28, the J gene TRBJ1-5, with 7 bases fitting TRBD1. The CDR3 covers 15 residues. Germline CDR1 MDHEN, CDR2 SYDVKM. V lost 5 bases to trimming and J lost 3 bases; unmatched junction nucleotides: 7. CDR3 coding DNA: TGTGCCAGCAGTGACGGGACAGCAAACAATCAGCCCCAGCATTTT. Translated: CASSDGTANNQPQHF.

V usage is TRBV6-5 and J usage is TRBJ1-4; the D gene is possibly TRBD1 (5 bases). CDR1 MNHEY and CDR2 SVGAGI come from the germline V gene. V gave up 2 bases and J gave up 8 bases, with 12 bases separating them. This CDR3 has 14 residues. The CDR3 sequence: CASSYGGEDEKLFF. In DNA, the CDR3 is TGTGCCAGCAGTTACGGAGGGGAGGACGAAAAACTGTTTTTT.

This clone was detected only a few times. The rearrangement uses TRBV28 and TRBJ2-1; tentative D call: TRBD2 (5 bases). CDR3 length: 13 residues. The V end lost 5 bases, the J end lost 9 bases, and 14 bases lay between the germline ends. Germline loops: CDR1 MDHEN, CDR2 SYDVKM. CDR3 sequence: CASSRIERPEQFF. The DNA of the CDR3 is TGTGCCAGCAGTCGGATTGAGCGGCCTGAGCAGTTCTTC.